These 24 T cell receptor beta chains share one sample of origin, sequenced in a study of cytomegalovirus exposure and HLA in healthy donors. PCR employed 60 Vbeta and 13 Jbeta primers. Sequencing used immunoSEQ multiplex PCR; TCRdb keeps in-frame clones, though not all of them. The sample consists of roughly 100,000 clones, over 65% of them appearing once. The specimen sequenced was PBMCs. Receptors were obtained from a woman in her thirties or forties in good health and CMV-seronegative.

This clone was counted a single time. The V gene is TRBV18, the J gene TRBJ2-2; 12 bases map to TRBD2. The germline V gene has CDR1 KGHSH and CDR2 LQKENI. J lost 6 bases, V lost 2 bases, and 4 bases had no gene match. The CDR3 is made up of 16 amino acids. The CDR3 region has the DNA TGTGCCAGCTCACCAAGACTAGCGGGAGAAGCCGGGGAGCTGTTTTTT. Translating gives CASSPRLAGEAGELFF.

V gene TRBV29-1 combines with J gene TRBJ2-1, with D unresolved. The CDR3 has 13 amino acids. Germline V gives CDR1 SQVTM, CDR2 ANQGSEA. Trimming pared 3 bases from V and 4 bases from J, leaving 10 bases between. DNA of the CDR3: TGCAGCGTTGACCTGGCCACATACAATGAGCAGTTCTTC. This encodes CSVDLATYNEQFF.

This chain joins TRBV27 and TRBJ1-3; D perhaps matches TRBD1 (6 bases). CDR3 length: 14 residues. Germline CDR1 is MNHEY and CDR2 is SMNVEV (reference sequence). V was pared by 4 bases and J by 1 base, with 8 bases between. The CDR3, as DNA: TGTGCCAGCAGTTCCACAGGGTCTGGAAACACCATATATTTT. This codes for CASSSTGSGNTIYF.

This chain links TRBV28 with TRBJ1-2, with D possibly matching TRBD1 (6 bases). From germline, CDR1 is MDHEN and CDR2 SYDVKM. Trimming removed 7 bases at V and 0 bases at J, with 12 bases between. The CDR3 consists of 14 residues. The CDR3, as DNA: TGTGCCAGCACTACGACAGGATCTAACTATGGCTACACCTTC. Translating it yields CASTTTGSNYGYTF.

V gene TRBV28 combines with J gene TRBJ1-5; no clear D. Trimming took 2 bases from V and 3 from J, leaving 14 bases between them. CDR1 and CDR2 from the germline V gene are MDHEN and SYDVKM. The CDR3 contains 16 residues. The CDR3 here is CASSLSPGVHNQPQHF. For the CDR3, the DNA is TGTGCCAGCAGTTTAAGTCCGGGAGTTCACAATCAGCCCCAGCATTTT.

This chain uses TRBV28 with TRBJ2-3; 8 bases match TRBD1. Germline V lookup: CDR1 MDHEN, CDR2 SYDVKM. This CDR3 comprises 14 residues. Trimming removed 8 bases from V and 5 bases from J; junction bases left unmatched: 9. The DNA for the CDR3 is TGTGCCAGCGTCCGACAGGGGACGGAAGATACGCAGTATTTT. This sequence encodes CASVRQGTEDTQYF.

Comments on this clone: Distinct nucleotide sequences in the sample also encode this CDR3. The V and J genes are TRBV4-3 and TRBJ2-7; no definite D call. The CDR3 sequence is 14 residues long. Trimming removed 0 bases from V and 1 base from J, with 7 bases in between. In germline, CDR1 is LGHNA, CDR2 YSLEER. CDR3 residues: CASSQDVLSYEQYF. The CDR3 bases are TGCGCCAGCAGCCAAGACGTCCTATCCTACGAGCAGTACTTC.

CDR3 amino acids: CASSPLRDSRMISYEQYF. CDR3 bases: TGTGCCAGCAGCCCCCTCCGGGACAGCCGTATGATCTCCTACGAGCAGTACTTC. J is TRBJ2-7 and V is TRBV7-9, with 7 bases aligning to TRBD1. With V trimmed by 5 bases and J by 0 bases, 16 bases remained unmatched. CDR3 length: 18 residues. Germline CDR1 SEHNR, CDR2 FQNEAQ (reference sequence).

The chain recombines TRBV6-1 with TRBJ1-2; D not resolved. CDR3 size: 12 residues. Trimming took 2 bases from V and 4 from J, leaving 5 bases between them. Germline loops: CDR1 MNHNS, CDR2 SASEGT. CDR3 loop: CASSESVYGYTF. The CDR3 DNA is TGTGCCAGCAGTGAATCAGTCTATGGCTACACCTTC.

This clone was recorded once. The chain recombines TRBV23-1 with TRBJ2-7, with 11 bases fitting TRBD1. TRBV23-1 is an open reading frame whose function is uncertain. Losses at the gene ends were 3 bases for V and 5 bases for J; bases not matched to a gene: 12. This CDR3 comprises 17 residues. The DNA of the CDR3 is TGCGCCAGCAGTCACCCGGGACAGGGGGAATCCGGCGACGAGCAGTACTTC. This encodes CASSHPGQGESGDEQYF.

The genes are TRBV6-5 and TRBJ2-7; 13 bases match TRBD2. The CDR3 length is 14 residues. Trimming took 4 bases from V and 6 from J; bases not matched to a gene: 3. In germline, CDR1 is MNHEY, CDR2 SVGAGI. This CDR3 is CASSSRLAGGEQYF. The CDR3 DNA is TGTGCCAGCAGTTCCAGACTAGCGGGAGGCGAGCAGTACTTC.

V and J are TRBV5-4 and TRBJ1-2; tentatively, D is TRBD1 (5 bases). Trimming shortened V by 4 bases and J by 3 bases, and 13 bases separated the two germline ends. Germline V CDR1 and CDR2: SGHNT, YYREEE (reference sequence). The length of the CDR3 is 14 residues. The CDR3 sequence is CASSRTGDYYGYTF. In DNA, the CDR3 is TGTGCCAGCAGCCGTACGGGGGATTACTATGGCTACACCTTC.

V usage is TRBV28 and J usage is TRBJ2-2, with D possibly matching TRBD1 (6 bases). The CDR3 spans 15 residues. Trimming cost V 6 bases and J 5 bases, with 16 bases left between them. Germline V CDR1 and CDR2: MDHEN, SYDVKM. CDR3 amino acids: CASSHQGLETGELFF. The CDR3 DNA sequence: TGTGCCAGCAGCCATCAGGGGCTTGAAACCGGGGAGCTGTTTTTT.

The rearrangement links TRBV7-9 to TRBJ1-1; no definite D call. The CDR3 has 15 amino acids. CDR1 SEHNR and CDR2 FQNEAQ come from the germline V gene (reference sequence). V gave up 4 bases and J gave up 0 bases, with 12 bases separating them. The CDR3 loop reads CASSSPGSMNTEAFF. In nucleotides, the CDR3 is TGTGCCAGCAGCTCCCCCGGGAGCATGAACACTGAAGCTTTCTTT. Full variable domain (remainder filled in from reference TRBV7-9 and TRBJ1-1): DTGVSQNPRHKITKRGQNVTFRCDPISEHNRLYWYRQTLGQGPEFLTYFQNEAQLEKSRLLSDRFSAERPKGSFSTLEIQRTEQGDSAMYLCASSSPGSMNTEAFFGQGTRLTVV.

The genes are TRBV11-2 and TRBJ1-2; TRBD1 matches at 8 bases. Per the germline V gene, CDR1 is SGHAT and CDR2 is FQNNGV. There are 15 residues in the CDR3. Losses at the gene ends were 1 base for V and 7 bases for J; bases not matched to a gene: 8. CDR3 region: CASSLVSGDRSGYTF. As DNA, the CDR3 is TGTGCCAGCAGCTTAGTATCCGGGGACAGGTCTGGCTACACCTTC.

J is TRBJ1-2 and V is TRBV4-2, with a tentative D call TRBD1 (6 bases). Trimming pared 4 bases from V and 4 bases from J, leaving 7 bases between. The CDR3 is made up of 12 amino acids. Germline CDR1 and CDR2: LGHNA and YNFKEQ. This chain's CDR3 is CASSRGGYGYTF. CDR3 nucleotide sequence: TGTGCCAGCAGCCGAGGGGGCTATGGCTACACCTTC.

The J gene is TRBJ2-7, the V gene TRBV7-2; D gene unclear. V shed 3 bases and J shed 2 bases, with 2 bases lying between them. The germline CDR1 and CDR2 sequences are SGHTA and FQGNSA. CDR3 length: 11 amino acids. CDR3 residues: CASSFTYEQYF. The CDR3 DNA sequence: TGTGCCAGCAGCTTCACCTACGAGCAGTACTTC.

The J gene is TRBJ2-2, the V gene TRBV7-2, with a weak D call TRBD1 (6 bases). The CDR3 contains 16 residues. Germline lookup yields CDR1 SGHTA and CDR2 FQGNSA. Trimming took 5 bases from V and 2 from J, leaving 15 bases between them. CDR3 region: CASSPNDRINTGELFF. The CDR3 nucleotides are TGTGCCAGCAGCCCGAATGACAGGATTAACACCGGGGAGCTGTTTTTT.

The chain employs TRBV19 and TRBJ2-3; maybe TRBD2 (5 bases). V was trimmed by 5 bases and J by 1 base, leaving 10 bases between them. This CDR3 spans 14 amino acids. The germline CDR1 and CDR2 sequences are LNHDA and SQIVND (reference sequence). The CDR3 nucleotides read TGTGCCAGTAGTCTTACTAGTCGCACAGATACGCAGTATTTT. This sequence encodes CASSLTSRTDTQYF.

In this sample, this clone turned up once. The rearrangement links TRBV11-3 to TRBJ2-7, with D perhaps TRBD2 (6 bases). Germline lookup yields CDR1 SGHNT and CDR2 YENEEA. V lost 1 base and J lost 6, with 10 bases in between. CDR3 size: 13 residues. For the CDR3, the DNA is TGTGCCAGCAGCTTAGTCGGGGGAGTCGAGCAGTACTTC. Translation gives CASSLVGGVEQYF.

The chain recombines TRBV18 with TRBJ2-7; D gene ambiguous. Germline V gene lookup returns CDR1 KGHSH and CDR2 LQKENI. This CDR3 comprises 13 residues. Trimming pared 4 bases from V and 2 bases from J, leaving 9 bases between. The CDR3 here is CASSLEATYEQYF. In nucleotides, the CDR3 is TGTGCCAGCTCACTAGAAGCCACCTACGAGCAGTACTTC.

This chain uses TRBV6-5 with TRBJ1-1; maybe TRBD1 (6 bases). Germline V CDR1 and CDR2: MNHEY, SVGAGI. The germline V and J ends were trimmed by 6 bases and 6 bases, with 20 bases remaining between them. This CDR3 spans 15 amino acids. This CDR3 is CASRRIQGQGSEAFF. The CDR3 DNA reads TGTGCCAGCAGACGCATACAGGGTCAGGGGTCTGAAGCTTTCTTT.

The V call is TRBV11-3, the J call TRBJ1-1; D is perhaps TRBD1 (5 bases). The CDR3 has 13 amino acids. V was shortened by 1 base and J by 6 bases, with 9 bases between the two germline ends. In germline, CDR1 is SGHNT, CDR2 YENEEA. The CDR3 spells CASSLGIGAEAFF. The CDR3 DNA reads TGTGCCAGCAGCTTAGGTATAGGGGCTGAAGCTTTCTTT.

J is TRBJ1-2 and V is TRBV28, with D maybe TRBD1 (5 bases). Per the germline V gene, CDR1 is MDHEN and CDR2 is SYDVKM. V lost 2 bases to trimming and J lost 2 bases, with 9 bases between them. This CDR3 is built from 14 residues. The chain's CDR3 is CASSLRRANYGYTF. CDR3 DNA: TGTGCCAGCAGTTTACGCAGGGCCAACTATGGCTACACCTTC.